Presented here are 27 T cell receptor beta chains from one specimen sequenced in a study of neurological immune-mediated disorders. MiXCR, applied by TCRdb to the 5' RACE reads, yields one record per CDR3 protein. The sample yields roughly 90,000 distinct CDR3 sequences, roughly 3.3% seen once. The sequencing input was PBMCs. These receptors originate from a woman aged 45-59 years with multiple sclerosis.

The table lists this clonotype with many counts. The chain recombines TRBV6-6 with TRBJ1-1, with a tentative D call TRBD1 (5 bases). Germline V gene lookup returns CDR1 MNHNY and CDR2 SVGAGI (reference sequence). Deletions cut 4 bases from V and 8 bases from J, with 11 bases between. The CDR3 has 12 residues. The CDR3 reads CASSSRQREAFF. The CDR3 DNA sequence: TGTGCCAGCAGTTCCAGACAGCGGGAAGCTTTCTTT.

This clonotype appeared many times. The rearrangement links TRBV9 to TRBJ1-3; 7 bases are a match to TRBD1. J was trimmed by 0 bases and V by 7 bases; bases with no gene match: 1. Germline V gene lookup returns CDR1 SGDLS and CDR2 YYNGEE. CDR3 length: 13 amino acids. The CDR3: CASQGVSGNTIYF. The DNA of the CDR3 is TGTGCCAGCCAGGGGGTCTCTGGAAACACCATATATTTT.

This clonotype occurred many times. The chain has TRBV5-1 and TRBJ2-4; D is perhaps TRBD1 or TRBD2 (5 bases each). The CDR3 is 16 residues long. CDR1 and CDR2 (germline): SGHRS, YFSETQ. The V gene lost 0 bases and the J gene lost 3 bases, with 13 bases spanning the gap. In DNA, the CDR3 is TGCGCCAGCAGCTTGGGACGGGGCGCGGGCAAAAACATTCAGTACTTC. It yields the protein CASSLGRGAGKNIQYF.

This clonotype was recorded many times. V is TRBV11-2 and J is TRBJ1-2; tentatively, D is TRBD1 (5 bases). CDR3 length: 11 amino acids. Trimming removed 3 bases from V and 10 bases from J, with 9 bases in between. Germline CDR1 reads SGHAT; CDR2 reads FQNNGV. CDR3 DNA sequence: TGTGCCAGCAGCTTCGTAGGGGTCTACACCTTC. Translating it yields CASSFVGVYTF.

This clonotype was seen at least ten times. The chain employs TRBV7-2 and TRBJ2-5, with 7 positions matching TRBD2. Germline V gene data show CDR1 as SGHTA and CDR2 as FQGNSA. V was clipped by 1 base and J by 5 bases; unmatched bases: 4. The CDR3 is 14 amino acids. The CDR3 region is CASSLVGGWETQYF. The CDR3 nucleotides read TGTGCCAGCAGCTTAGTCGGGGGGTGGGAGACCCAGTACTTC.

This clonotype was counted ten times or more. The rearrangement uses TRBV3-1 and TRBJ1-2, with D possibly TRBD1 on 6 matching bases. Germline loops: CDR1 LGHDT, CDR2 YNNKEL (reference sequence). The CDR3 consists of 16 residues. V lost 2 bases and J lost 4, with 17 bases in between. Written as DNA, the CDR3 is TGTGCCAGCAGCCAATCCTCGGGGGCTCTCGCCTATGGCTACACCTTC. This sequence encodes CASSQSSGALAYGYTF.

In this sample, this clonotype turned up many times. The CDR3 DNA reads TGCGCCAGCAGCTTTGTGTCTGGGGATATTGGGACTGAAGCTTTCTTT. Translating gives CASSFVSGDIGTEAFF. This sequence joins TRBV5-1 and TRBJ1-1; D remains unclear. CDR1 SGHRS and CDR2 YFSETQ come from the germline V gene. This CDR3 is 16 amino acids long. V was cut by 2 bases and J by 5 bases, with 19 bases left in between.

In its sample, this clonotype was seen many times. The chain links TRBV7-2 to TRBJ2-7; TRBD1 matches at 7 bases. This CDR3 region has 14 residues. After removal of 5 bases from V and 2 bases from J, the junction contained 6 bases not matched to a gene. CDR1 and CDR2 from the germline V gene are SGHTA and FQGNSA. CDR3 bases: TGTGCCAGCAGCGGGCGGACAGGCGCCTACGAGCAGTACTTC. Amino acids: CASSGRTGAYEQYF.

The sample holds many counts of this clonotype. The V gene is TRBV11-3, the J gene TRBJ2-3, with D possibly being TRBD1 (6 bases). Germline V CDR1 and CDR2: SGHNT, YENEEA. Trimming took 6 bases from V and 3 from J, leaving 13 bases between them. This CDR3 spans 14 amino acids. The CDR3 reads CASRQLQGTDTQYF. CDR3 bases: TGTGCCAGCAGACAACTTCAGGGGACAGATACGCAGTATTTT.

This clonotype was counted at least ten times. V is TRBV2 and J is TRBJ2-7; D gene unclear. Trimming cost V 1 base and J 2 bases, with 6 bases left between them. This CDR3 spans 13 amino acids. Germline CDR1 is SNHLY and CDR2 is FYNNEI. The CDR3, as DNA: TGTGCCAGCAGTGAAGGGACCCCCTACGAGCAGTACTTC. The encoded protein is CASSEGTPYEQYF.

In its sample, this clonotype was seen many times. This rearrangement joins TRBV7-2 to TRBJ1-1; 10 bases align to TRBD1. The CDR3 totals 15 residues. Germline trimming cut 5 bases from V and 5 bases from J; bases unmatched to any gene: 8. Looked up from germline, CDR1 is SGHTA and CDR2 is FQGNSA. In DNA, the CDR3 is TGTGCCAGCAGCCAATATGACAGGGGGCTTACTGAAGCTTTCTTT. This translates into CASSQYDRGLTEAFF.

This clonotype has a count of ten or more. The gene calls are TRBV5-1 and TRBJ2-1, with D perhaps matching TRBD1 or TRBD2 (7 bases each). The CDR3 totals 17 residues. From germline, CDR1 is SGHRS and CDR2 YFSETQ. Trimming left V 0 bases short and J 0 bases short, with 13 bases between. The chain's CDR3 is CASSLAQGGGSYNEQFF. For the CDR3, the DNA is TGCGCCAGCAGCTTGGCCCAGGGGGGGGGCTCCTACAATGAGCAGTTCTTC.

This clonotype was counted only a few times. This may be a read error: a much more frequent sequence differs by one nucleotide. The gene calls are TRBV7-2 and TRBJ2-1; possibly TRBD2 for D (6 bases). V was trimmed by 5 bases and J by 3 bases, leaving 11 bases between them. This CDR3 comprises 14 residues. Germline CDR1 reads SGHTA; CDR2 reads FQGNSA. CDR3 in amino acids: CASSPRGNYNEQFF. CDR3 coding DNA: TGTGCCAGCAGCCCGCGGGGCAACTACAATGAGCAGTTCTTC. Full variable domain (rest looked up from reference TRBV7-2 and TRBJ2-1): GAGVSQSPSNKVTEKGKDVELRCDPISGHTALYWYRQSLGQGLEFLIYFQGNSAPDKSGLPSDRFSAERTGGSVSTLTIQRTQQEDSAVYLCASSPRGNYNEQFFGPGTRLTVL.

This clonotype has ten or more counts. V gene TRBV6-5 combines with J gene TRBJ2-5; unclear D gene. The CDR3 has 15 residues. V was cut by 2 bases and J by 1 base, with 11 bases left in between. Germline assignment: CDR1 MNHEY and CDR2 SVGAGI. This CDR3 is CASSYEAWGQETQYF. CDR3 DNA sequence: TGTGCCAGCAGTTACGAAGCGTGGGGCCAAGAGACCCAGTACTTC.

The sample holds many counts of this clonotype. This chain uses TRBV20-1 with TRBJ2-2, with D possibly being TRBD2 (6 bases). V lost 0 bases, J lost 4 bases, and 6 bases lay in between. Germline V gene data show CDR1 as DFQATT and CDR2 as SNEGSKA (reference sequence). There are 13 residues in the CDR3. CDR3 region: CSARDGGTGELFF. CDR3 in DNA: TGCAGTGCTAGAGACGGGGGCACCGGGGAGCTGTTTTTT.

This clonotype has at least ten counts. The J gene is TRBJ1-2, the V gene TRBV12-3 or TRBV12-4, with unresolved D. CDR3 length equals 12 residues. Trimming pared 5 bases from V and 4 bases from J, leaving 8 bases between. The CDR3 protein is CASSPGIYGYTF. DNA for the CDR3: TGTGCCAGCAGTCCGGGCATCTATGGCTACACCTTC.

This clonotype occurred many times. The chain combines TRBV12-3 or TRBV12-4 with TRBJ1-4; the D gene is possibly TRBD1 (6 bases). The germline V and J ends were trimmed by 3 bases and 7 bases, with 12 bases remaining between them. The CDR3 length is 14 residues. The CDR3: CASSFQGLVEKLFF. CDR3 nucleotide sequence: TGTGCCAGCAGTTTTCAGGGGCTCGTTGAAAAACTGTTTTTT.

Of note for this clonotype: The junction departs from the called germline gene at one end, perhaps through a read error. The V call is TRBV12-3 or TRBV12-4, the J call TRBJ1-1, with D perhaps matching TRBD1 (5 bases). This CDR3 is built from 13 residues. The CDR3 spells CASSWGRNTAAFF. The CDR3 nucleotides read TGTGCCAGCAGTTGGGGCAGGAACACTGCAGCTTTCTTT.

This clonotype was counted at least ten times. The chain is built from TRBV20-1 and TRBJ2-5, with D uncertain. The length of the CDR3 is 14 residues. CDR1 is DFQATT, CDR2 SNEGSKA, per germline (reference sequence). Trimming cost V 3 bases and J 2 bases, with 13 bases left between them. The CDR3 loop reads CSARASSDQETQYF. DNA of the CDR3: TGCAGTGCTAGGGCAAGCTCGGATCAAGAGACCCAGTACTTC.

At least ten counts were recorded for this clonotype. The chain carries TRBV20-1 and TRBJ2-2; 7 nucleotides align to TRBD1. CDR1 DFQATT and CDR2 SNEGSKA come from the germline V gene (reference sequence). With V trimmed by 4 bases and J by 0 bases, 2 bases remained unmatched. The CDR3 is made up of 14 amino acids. CDR3 protein: CSATGTANTGELFF. CDR3 DNA: TGCAGTGCTACCGGGACAGCGAACACCGGGGAGCTGTTTTTT.

V and J are TRBV6-6 and TRBJ2-7, with 9 positions matching TRBD2. CDR3 length: 15 amino acids. Trimming removed 5 bases from V and 2 bases from J; junction bases left unmatched: 7. Germline V gives CDR1 MNHNY, CDR2 SVGAGI (reference sequence). This chain's CDR3 is CASSDGLAGAYEQYF. The CDR3 DNA follows: TGTGCCAGCAGTGACGGATTAGCGGGGGCCTACGAGCAGTACTTC.

In this sample, this clonotype turned up many times. The chain's CDR3 is CASSPDRASYEQYF. The DNA of the CDR3 is TGTGCCAGCAGCCCTGACAGGGCGTCCTACGAGCAGTACTTC. The rearrangement links TRBV7-6 to TRBJ2-7; 7 bases line up with TRBD1. The CDR3 loop spans 14 amino acids. The germline V gene has CDR1 SGHVS and CDR2 FNYEAQ. Trimming at V came to 5 bases and at J to 1 base, leaving 5 bases not matched to a gene.

This clonotype has at least ten counts. This chain links TRBV20-1 with TRBJ1-2; TRBD1 is a possible D gene (5 bases). The germline V gene encodes CDR1 DFQATT and CDR2 SNEGSKA (reference sequence). V was clipped by 1 base and J by 8 bases, with 11 bases between them. This CDR3 has 12 amino acids. CDR3 sequence: CSARGRARGYTF. In DNA, the CDR3 is TGCAGTGCTAGAGGCAGGGCGCGGGGCTACACCTTC.

This clonotype occurred many times. V gene TRBV6-5 combines with J gene TRBJ1-2; D uncertain. The V and J ends lost 5 bases and 2 bases respectively, with 12 bases between them. The germline V gene encodes CDR1 MNHEY and CDR2 SVGAGI. The CDR3 totals 14 residues. The CDR3 here is CASSPQAGNYGYTF. As DNA, the CDR3 is TGTGCCAGCAGTCCCCAGGCAGGCAACTATGGCTACACCTTC.

This clonotype was observed at least ten times. V is TRBV7-6 and J is TRBJ1-2; TRBD1 matches 9 bases. Unmatched junction bases numbered 21, after V lost 5 bases and J lost 5 bases. Germline V lookup: CDR1 SGHVS, CDR2 FNYEAQ. CDR3 length: 19 amino acids. The CDR3, as DNA: TGTGCCAGCAGCGCCCGACTGTCCCCCACAGGGGGCCTTGGGTATGGCTACACCTTC. It is translated as CASSARLSPTGGLGYGYTF.

There are many counts of this clonotype. One junction end does not reproduce the germline sequence, and a read error may be involved. The J gene is TRBJ2-3, the V gene TRBV7-7; TRBD2 matches 7 bases. The length of the CDR3 is 14 residues. Germline CDR1 and CDR2: SSHAT and FNYEAQ (reference sequence). The CDR3 is CASSPGLGTDTQYF. The CDR3 DNA is TGTGCTAGCAGCCCCGGACTAGGCACAGATACGCAGTATTTT.

This clonotype came up a few times. V and J are TRBV7-2 and TRBJ2-3, with D unresolved. The CDR3 spans 15 residues. Germline V CDR1 and CDR2: SGHTA, FQGNSA. Trimming took 5 bases from V and 0 from J, leaving 12 bases between them. The CDR3 region is CASSLRHLSTDTQYF. In DNA form, the CDR3 reads TGTGCCAGCAGCCTCCGACATCTAAGCACAGATACGCAGTATTTT.